The 5 T cell receptor beta chains below all came from one sample that was sequenced in a study of T cell responses to AZD1222 COVID-19 vaccine. Repertoires were generated with immunoSEQ multiplex PCR, while TCRdb's copy carries only in-frame clones and drops some. The sample holds approximately 99,000 clones, nearly 90% seen once. The specimen was peripheral blood, collected on day 0 of AZD1222 vaccination. These receptors all stem from an adult in good health.

The chain employs TRBV29-1 and TRBJ1-2; the D gene is possibly TRBD1 (6 bases). Germline lookup yields CDR1 SQVTM and CDR2 ANQGSEA. Trimming removed 5 bases at V and 0 bases at J, with 19 bases between. The length of the CDR3 is 16 residues. The CDR3 here is CSVRGQPEGTNYGYTF. For the CDR3, the DNA is TGCAGCGTTCGCGGACAGCCCGAAGGGACTAACTATGGCTACACCTTC.

The genes are TRBV7-9 and TRBJ1-2; no clear D. This CDR3 has 13 amino acids. Trimming pared 5 bases from V and 3 bases from J, leaving 10 bases between. Germline V gene sequence: CDR1 SEHNR, CDR2 FQNEAQ (reference sequence). CDR3 sequence reads: CASSPALDYGYTF. The CDR3 DNA sequence: TGTGCCAGCAGCCCGGCCCTTGACTATGGCTACACCTTC.

The chain combines TRBV2 with TRBJ2-7; D gene ambiguous. CDR1 is SNHLY and CDR2 is FYNNEI in the germline V gene. The CDR3 contains 12 residues. Trimming took off 2 bases at V and 3 bases at J, with 5 bases between the two ends. CDR3 amino acids: CASSEPFYEQYV. CDR3 sequence (DNA): TGTGCCAGCAGTGAACCCTTCTACGAGCAGTACGTC.

The V and J genes are TRBV20-1 and TRBJ1-1; the D gene is possibly TRBD1 (6 bases). The V end was cut by 1 base, the J end by 10 bases, with 10 bases between. CDR3 length equals 11 residues. Germline CDR1 reads DFQATT; CDR2 reads SNEGSKA (reference sequence). CDR3 residues: CSARAGVVAFF. CDR3 DNA: TGCAGTGCTAGAGCAGGGGTGGTAGCTTTCTTT.

V gene TRBV19 combines with J gene TRBJ1-2; D possibly corresponds to TRBD1 (6 bases). This CDR3 has 12 amino acids. CDR1 and CDR2 (germline): LNHDA, SQIVND (reference sequence). CDR3 DNA sequence: TGTGCAGCGGGGGGGCATAACTATGGCTACACCTTC. This translates into CAAGGHNYGYTF.